Here is one TCR beta chain with its context. Its cognate antigen is unknown. Using a J-beta primer mix together with a sample-barcoded 5' primer, a second PCR was run for roughly 7 to 11 cycles. TCRdb re-called the 5' RACE reads through MiXCR, storing one row per CDR3 protein. The sample contains about 1,400,000 distinct CDR3 sequences, around 59% of which appear only once. The data stem from a study of blood T cells in healthy people across ages. General observations from the study: Underestimates were what the diversity estimates from one million T cells were considered to be. Conclusively comparing naive with antigen-experienced cells was impossible with unsorted PBMCs.

Drawn from each donor were about 9 milliliters of peripheral blood. There are 13 residues in the CDR3. V lost 5 bases and J 3 bases, leaving 8 bases between the germline ends. The germline CDR1 and CDR2 sequences are SNHLY and FYNNEI. This chain connects TRBV2 to TRBJ1-5, with D possibly being TRBD1 (5 bases). The sample taken for sequencing was blood. This TCR came from a man in his late teens or twenties in good health. The CDR3 nucleotides are TGTGCCAGCAGTAGGGGCAACAATCAGCCCCAGCATTTT. It codes for CASSRGNNQPQHF.